A selection of T cell receptor beta chains follows, all from one sample in a study of T cell responses to AZD1222 COVID-19 vaccine. TCRdb keeps only in-frame clones here, not all; method: immunoSEQ multiplex PCR. The sample shows 66,000 or so clones, roughly 78% of them seen only once. Sequencing was performed on peripheral blood, taken on day 0 of MenACWY control vaccination. The receptors were gathered from an adult in good health. Both conserved end residues are part of each CDR3. D genes are given only for firm matches.

j_gene: TRBJ1-5; v_gene: TRBV6-2/TRBV6-3; d_gene: NA; CDR3aa: CASSYSPGKGNQPQHF
j_gene: TRBJ1-6; v_gene: TRBV27; d_gene: TRBD1; CDR3aa: CASSLQGAFSPLHF
j_gene: TRBJ1-1; v_gene: TRBV2; d_gene: NA; CDR3aa: CASSVAESTEAFF
j_gene: TRBJ2-5; v_gene: TRBV6-6; d_gene: NA; CDR3aa: CASSYWEKETQYF
j_gene: TRBJ2-7; v_gene: TRBV5-4; d_gene: NA; CDR3aa: CASSPNPQNSYEQYF
j_gene: TRBJ2-3; v_gene: TRBV5-1; d_gene: NA; CDR3aa: CASSYEGRGDTQYF
j_gene: TRBJ2-3; v_gene: TRBV7-2; d_gene: NA; CDR3aa: CASSSGLPADTQYF
j_gene: TRBJ2-5; v_gene: TRBV2; d_gene: NA; CDR3aa: CASSGDSVYQETQYF
j_gene: TRBJ1-2; v_gene: TRBV6-5; d_gene: NA; CDR3aa: CASRFVRTSTGGYTF
j_gene: TRBJ1-2; v_gene: TRBV7-9; d_gene: NA; CDR3aa: CASSPRDVYGYTF
j_gene: TRBJ2-4; v_gene: TRBV28; d_gene: NA; CDR3aa: CASSLGGAKNIQYF
j_gene: TRBJ1-3; v_gene: TRBV5-1; d_gene: TRBD1; CDR3aa: CASSSSGTGPGNTIYF
j_gene: TRBJ1-4; v_gene: TRBV2; d_gene: NA; CDR3aa: CASSERGDEKLFF
j_gene: TRBJ2-7; v_gene: TRBV6-5; d_gene: TRBD1; CDR3aa: CASSYSAGGSYEQYF
j_gene: TRBJ2-5; v_gene: TRBV12-3/TRBV12-4; d_gene: TRBD2; CDR3aa: CASSRRGGETQYF
j_gene: TRBJ1-2; v_gene: TRBV7-2; d_gene: TRBD1; CDR3aa: CASSQGEGRNYGYTF
j_gene: TRBJ1-3; v_gene: TRBV2; d_gene: NA; CDR3aa: CASLFSGNTIYF
j_gene: TRBJ1-1; v_gene: TRBV28; d_gene: NA; CDR3aa: CASSLAGAVTEAFF
j_gene: TRBJ2-3; v_gene: TRBV18; d_gene: NA; CDR3aa: CASSPTDTQYF
j_gene: TRBJ1-5; v_gene: TRBV18; d_gene: NA; CDR3aa: CASSRGTSSNQPQHF
j_gene: TRBJ2-7; v_gene: TRBV5-1; d_gene: NA; CDR3aa: CASSFSGSSYEQYF
j_gene: TRBJ1-2; v_gene: TRBV5-4; d_gene: TRBD1; CDR3aa: CASSTLGQGGNGYTF
j_gene: TRBJ1-3; v_gene: TRBV6-5; d_gene: TRBD1; CDR3aa: CASSLRQGRTIYF
j_gene: TRBJ1-3; v_gene: TRBV27; d_gene: NA; CDR3aa: CASRGGGGNTIYF
j_gene: TRBJ2-2; v_gene: TRBV7-2; d_gene: NA; CDR3aa: CASRPRGGPLTGELFF
j_gene: TRBJ1-2; v_gene: TRBV5-6; d_gene: TRBD1; CDR3aa: CASSMGQGNYGYTF
j_gene: TRBJ2-2; v_gene: TRBV18; d_gene: NA; CDR3aa: CASSPEGRITNTGELFF
j_gene: TRBJ2-2; v_gene: TRBV7-2; d_gene: TRBD2; CDR3aa: CASSLGGLAGGRGELFF
j_gene: TRBJ1-5; v_gene: TRBV7-2; d_gene: NA; CDR3aa: CASSLRVSNQPQHF
j_gene: TRBJ1-1; v_gene: TRBV3-1/TRBV3-2; d_gene: NA; CDR3aa: CASSLRGNTEAFF
j_gene: TRBJ2-7; v_gene: TRBV11-2; d_gene: NA; CDR3aa: CASSPMRDSYEQYF
j_gene: TRBJ2-7; v_gene: TRBV30; d_gene: NA; CDR3aa: CAWSGRLGSKYEQYF
j_gene: TRBJ1-1; v_gene: TRBV11-1; d_gene: NA; CDR3aa: CASSSRNPGDTEAFF
j_gene: TRBJ1-6; v_gene: TRBV6-6; d_gene: NA; CDR3aa: CASSYLTKGSPTPLHF
j_gene: TRBJ2-7; v_gene: TRBV2; d_gene: NA; CDR3aa: CASSEQGFNEQYF
j_gene: TRBJ1-1; v_gene: TRBV6-2/TRBV6-3; d_gene: NA; CDR3aa: CASSLWGSQAFF
j_gene: TRBJ2-2; v_gene: TRBV2; d_gene: NA; CDR3aa: CASSESSVKGFDTGELFF
j_gene: TRBJ2-7; v_gene: TRBV5-1; d_gene: TRBD2; CDR3aa: CASSSILAGGEQYF
j_gene: TRBJ1-2; v_gene: TRBV29-1; d_gene: NA; CDR3aa: CSARSIYGYTF
j_gene: TRBJ1-1; v_gene: TRBV19; d_gene: NA; CDR3aa: CASSIDRQAEAFF
j_gene: TRBJ2-7; v_gene: TRBV6-2/TRBV6-3; d_gene: TRBD2; CDR3aa: CASSYVLAGVPTYEQYF
j_gene: TRBJ2-2; v_gene: TRBV28; d_gene: TRBD2; CDR3aa: CASSGPREGGGELFF
j_gene: TRBJ1-2; v_gene: TRBV30; d_gene: TRBD1; CDR3aa: CAWSTGVEGYTF
j_gene: TRBJ2-2; v_gene: TRBV5-4; d_gene: NA; CDR3aa: CASSLEGPNTGELFF
j_gene: TRBJ2-5; v_gene: TRBV7-9; d_gene: TRBD2; CDR3aa: CASSLGVAGGPGETQYF
j_gene: TRBJ1-5; v_gene: TRBV6-6; d_gene: NA; CDR3aa: CASSYAEQPQHF
j_gene: TRBJ1-5; v_gene: TRBV2; d_gene: NA; CDR3aa: CASSRDRRGNQPQHF
j_gene: TRBJ2-5; v_gene: TRBV3-1/TRBV3-2; d_gene: TRBD2; CDR3aa: CASLDGGRGETQYF
j_gene: TRBJ1-5; v_gene: TRBV6-1; d_gene: TRBD1; CDR3aa: CASSEGQGRPDQPQHF
j_gene: TRBJ2-5; v_gene: TRBV5-1; d_gene: TRBD2; CDR3aa: CASSLAREVDGETQYF
j_gene: TRBJ1-6; v_gene: TRBV28; d_gene: NA; CDR3aa: CASRSRPRFTGTFNDSPLHF
j_gene: TRBJ1-1; v_gene: TRBV6-1; d_gene: NA; CDR3aa: CASSEAGHVNTEAFF
j_gene: TRBJ2-1; v_gene: TRBV6-5; d_gene: NA; CDR3aa: CASSYVQSRGNEQFF